This TCR beta chain comes out of a study of cytomegalovirus exposure and HLA in healthy donors. The CDR3 is 15 amino acids. Germline values: CDR1 SQVTM, CDR2 ANQGSEA. Losses at the gene ends were 7 bases for V and 1 base for J; bases not matched to a gene: 11. Whole-study results and caveats: The study had only CMV serostatus as immune exposure information. It was reported that TCR beta sequences correctly inferred the HLA-A and HLA-B alleles for most subjects.

This clone was seen a handful of times. Its antigen is still unknown. The primer mix had 60 Vbeta and 13 Jbeta primers. Only in-frame clones appear in the TCRdb table, and some are missing; sequencing was by immunoSEQ multiplex PCR. The profile shows some 170,000 clones, roughly 82% of them singletons. V gene TRBV29-1 combines with J gene TRBJ1-2; 8 bases fit TRBD1. The sample was PBMCs. This receptor was obtained from a woman aged 45-60 years in good health and CMV-seropositive. CDR3 in amino acids: CSALTGQAFNYGYTF. CDR3 sequence (DNA): TGCAGCGCCCTTACGGGACAGGCGTTTAACTATGGCTACACCTTC.